This TCR beta chain was found in a study of cytomegalovirus exposure and HLA in healthy donors. Turning to this clone: Its specificity is unknown.

This CDR3 is built from 15 residues. Germline CDR1 MDHEN, CDR2 SYDVKM. The V gene end was trimmed by 5 bases and the J gene end by 2 bases; junction bases not matched to a gene: 7. Regarding donors, all were healthy bone marrow donors. Study-wide findings and caveats: Another analysis was done later, and it associated around 15,000 TCR beta sequences with HLA alleles at 0.05 false discovery rate. In vitro checks showed that a few CMV-associated chains really do target CMV antigens. Some 150 TCR beta chains were listed as cytomegalovirus-associated.

PCR employed 60 Vbeta and 13 Jbeta primers. Some clones are missing from TCRdb's copy, which holds only in-frame ones; the method was immunoSEQ multiplex PCR. This sample's clone table lists approximately 130,000 clones. The sequenced sample consisted of PBMCs. This chain uses TRBV28 with TRBJ2-7; TRBD1 aligns across 9 bases. The TCR comes from a woman aged 60-75 years in good health and CMV-seronegative. The CDR3 sequence is CASSNPGQGTYEQYF. For the CDR3, the DNA is TGTGCCAGCAGTAACCCGGGACAGGGTACCTACGAGCAGTACTTC.